This TCR beta chain was sequenced for a study of blood T cells in healthy people across ages. For the second PCR, which ran for about 7 to 11 cycles, a sample-barcoded 5' primer and a J-beta primer mix were used. Tagging of each cDNA molecule was performed by a template-switch adaptor with 12 random nucleotides. From the 5' RACE reads, TCRdb called clonotypes with MiXCR, one entry per CDR3 protein. Here the sample spans approximately 940,000 distinct CDR3 sequences, around 48% being singletons. Caucasian individuals from Russia who were healthy and aged about 6 to 95 acted as donors. Sequencing was performed on blood. The clonotype comes from a man aged 25-40 years in good health.

The CDR3 DNA follows: TGTGCCAGCAGCTTCATGTTAGCGGGGGCCTACAATGAGCAGTTCTTC. Translated: CASSFMLAGAYNEQFF. This chain uses TRBV7-2 with TRBJ2-1, with 9 bases aligning to TRBD2. The CDR3 runs 16 residues. J was trimmed by 2 bases and V by 3 bases; bases with no gene match: 5. The germline gives CDR1 SGHTA, CDR2 FQGNSA.